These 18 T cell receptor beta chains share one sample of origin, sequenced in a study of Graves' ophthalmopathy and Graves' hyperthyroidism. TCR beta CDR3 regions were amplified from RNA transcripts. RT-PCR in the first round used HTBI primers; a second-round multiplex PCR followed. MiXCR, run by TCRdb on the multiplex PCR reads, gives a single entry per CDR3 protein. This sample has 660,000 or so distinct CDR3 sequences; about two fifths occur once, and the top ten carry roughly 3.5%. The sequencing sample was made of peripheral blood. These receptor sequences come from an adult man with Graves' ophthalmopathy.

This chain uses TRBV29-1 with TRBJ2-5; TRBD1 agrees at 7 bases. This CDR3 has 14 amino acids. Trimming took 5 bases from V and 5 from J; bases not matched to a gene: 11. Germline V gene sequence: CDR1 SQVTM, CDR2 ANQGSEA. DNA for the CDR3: TGCAGCGTTCGACAGGGATTGGGGCTCGAGACCCAGTACTTC. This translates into CSVRQGLGLETQYF. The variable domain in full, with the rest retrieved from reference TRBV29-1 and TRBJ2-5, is SAVISQKPSRDICQRGTSLTIQCQVDSQVTMMFWYRQQPGQSLTLIATANQGSEATYESGFVIDKFPISRPNLTFSTLTVSNMSPEDSSIYLCSVRQGLGLETQYFGPGTRLLVL.

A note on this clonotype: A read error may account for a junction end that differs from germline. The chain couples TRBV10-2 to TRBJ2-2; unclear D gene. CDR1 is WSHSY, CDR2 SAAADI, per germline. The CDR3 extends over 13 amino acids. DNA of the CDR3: TGTGCCAGCAGTCGTTCCCCCACCGGGGAGCTGTTTTTT. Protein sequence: CASSRSPTGELFF.

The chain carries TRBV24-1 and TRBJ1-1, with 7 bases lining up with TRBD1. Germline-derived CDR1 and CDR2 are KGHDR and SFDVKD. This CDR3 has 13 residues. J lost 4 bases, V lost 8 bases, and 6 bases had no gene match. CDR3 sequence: CATTRQGGTEAFF. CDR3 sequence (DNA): TGTGCCACCACGAGACAGGGAGGCACTGAAGCTTTCTTT.

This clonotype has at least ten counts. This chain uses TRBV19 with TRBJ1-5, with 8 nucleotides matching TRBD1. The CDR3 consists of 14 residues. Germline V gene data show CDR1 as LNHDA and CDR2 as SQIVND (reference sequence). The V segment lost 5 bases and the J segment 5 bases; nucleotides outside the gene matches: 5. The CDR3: CASSEPGGHQPQHF. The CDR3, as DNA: TGTGCCAGTAGTGAACCAGGGGGCCATCAGCCCCAGCATTTT.

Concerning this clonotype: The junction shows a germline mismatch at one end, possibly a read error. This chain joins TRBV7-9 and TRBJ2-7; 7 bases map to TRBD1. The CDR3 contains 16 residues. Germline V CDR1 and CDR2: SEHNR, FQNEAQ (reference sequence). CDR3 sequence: CASSPSPTGSSYEQYF. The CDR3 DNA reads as TGCGCCAGCAGCCCCTCGCCGACAGGGAGCTCCTACGAGCAGTACTTC.

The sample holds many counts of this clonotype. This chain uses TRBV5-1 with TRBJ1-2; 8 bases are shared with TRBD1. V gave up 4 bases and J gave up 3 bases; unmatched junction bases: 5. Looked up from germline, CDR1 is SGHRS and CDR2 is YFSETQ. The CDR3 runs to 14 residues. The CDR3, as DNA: TGCGCCAGCAGCGGCGGACAGGGATACTATGGCTACACCTTC. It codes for CASSGGQGYYGYTF.

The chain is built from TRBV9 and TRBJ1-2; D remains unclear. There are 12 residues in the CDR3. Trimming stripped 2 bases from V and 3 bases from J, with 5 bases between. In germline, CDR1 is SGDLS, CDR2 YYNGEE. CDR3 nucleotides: TGTGCCAGCAGCGTCGGACACTATGGCTACACCTTC. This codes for CASSVGHYGYTF.

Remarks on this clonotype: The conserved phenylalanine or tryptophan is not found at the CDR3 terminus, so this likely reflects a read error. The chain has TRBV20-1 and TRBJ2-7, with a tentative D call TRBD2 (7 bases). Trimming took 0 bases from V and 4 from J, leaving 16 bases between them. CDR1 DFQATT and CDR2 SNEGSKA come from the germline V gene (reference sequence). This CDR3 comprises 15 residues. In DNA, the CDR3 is TGCAGTGCTAGAGAGTATCGTGGGGGGGCTTACGAGCAGTACTGC. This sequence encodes CSAREYRGGAYEQYC.

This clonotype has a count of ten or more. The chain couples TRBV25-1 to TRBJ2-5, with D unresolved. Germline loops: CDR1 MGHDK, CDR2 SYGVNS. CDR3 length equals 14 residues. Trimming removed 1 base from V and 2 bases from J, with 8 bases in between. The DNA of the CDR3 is TGTGCCAGCAGTGAATCCAACAGTCAAGAGACCCAGTACTTC. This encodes CASSESNSQETQYF.

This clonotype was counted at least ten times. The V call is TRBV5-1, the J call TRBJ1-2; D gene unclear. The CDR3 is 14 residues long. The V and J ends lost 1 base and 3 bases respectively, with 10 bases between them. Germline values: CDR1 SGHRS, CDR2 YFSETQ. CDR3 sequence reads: CASSLNPWDYGYTF. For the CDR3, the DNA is TGCGCCAGCAGCTTGAACCCCTGGGACTATGGCTACACCTTC.

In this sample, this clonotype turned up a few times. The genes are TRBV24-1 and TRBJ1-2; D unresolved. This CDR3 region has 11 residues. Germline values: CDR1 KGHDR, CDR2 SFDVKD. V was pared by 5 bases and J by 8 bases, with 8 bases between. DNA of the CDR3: TGTGCCACCAGTGGTGTCGGCGGCTACACCTTC. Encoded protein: CATSGVGGYTF.

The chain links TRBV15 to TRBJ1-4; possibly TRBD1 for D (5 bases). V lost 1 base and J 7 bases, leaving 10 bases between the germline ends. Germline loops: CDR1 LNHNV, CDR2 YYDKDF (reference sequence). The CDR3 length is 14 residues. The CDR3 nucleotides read TGTGCCACCAGCAGAGTCGGCGGGGGTGAAAAACTGTTTTTT. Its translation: CATSRVGGGEKLFF.

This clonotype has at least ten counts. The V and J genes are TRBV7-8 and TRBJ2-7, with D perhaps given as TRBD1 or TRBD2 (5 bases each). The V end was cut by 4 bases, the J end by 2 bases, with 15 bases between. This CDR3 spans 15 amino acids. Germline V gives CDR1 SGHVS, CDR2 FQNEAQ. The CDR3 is CASSSGTGGAYEQYF. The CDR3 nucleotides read TGTGCCAGCAGCTCCGGGACGGGCGGAGCCTACGAGCAGTACTTC. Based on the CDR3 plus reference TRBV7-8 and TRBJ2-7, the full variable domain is GAGVSQSPRYKVAKRGQDVALRCDPISGHVSLFWYQQALGQGPEFLTYFQNEAQLDKSGLPSDRFFAERPEGSVSTLKIQRTQQEDSAVYLCASSSGTGGAYEQYFGPGTRLTVT.

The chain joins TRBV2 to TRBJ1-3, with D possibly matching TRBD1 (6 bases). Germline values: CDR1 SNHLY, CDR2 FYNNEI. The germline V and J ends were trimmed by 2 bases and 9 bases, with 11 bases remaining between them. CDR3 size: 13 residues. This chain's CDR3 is CASSETTGSTIYF. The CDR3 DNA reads TGTGCCAGCAGTGAAACGACAGGTAGCACCATATATTTT.

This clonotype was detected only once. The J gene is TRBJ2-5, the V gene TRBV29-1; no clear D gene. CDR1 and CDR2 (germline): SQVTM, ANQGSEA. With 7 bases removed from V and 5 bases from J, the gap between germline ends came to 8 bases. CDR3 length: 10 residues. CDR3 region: CSAAGETQYF. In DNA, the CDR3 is TGCAGCGCCGCCGGGGAGACCCAGTACTTC. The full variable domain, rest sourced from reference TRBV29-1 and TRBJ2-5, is SAVISQKPSRDICQRGTSLTIQCQVDSQVTMMFWYRQQPGQSLTLIATANQGSEATYESGFVIDKFPISRPNLTFSTLTVSNMSPEDSSIYLCSAAGETQYFGPGTRLLVL.

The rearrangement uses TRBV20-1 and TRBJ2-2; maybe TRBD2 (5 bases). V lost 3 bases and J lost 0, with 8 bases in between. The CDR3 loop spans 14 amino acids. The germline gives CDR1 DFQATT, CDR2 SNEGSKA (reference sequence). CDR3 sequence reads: CSARSGTNTGELFF. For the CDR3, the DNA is TGCAGTGCTAGGTCCGGGACGAACACCGGGGAGCTGTTTTTT.

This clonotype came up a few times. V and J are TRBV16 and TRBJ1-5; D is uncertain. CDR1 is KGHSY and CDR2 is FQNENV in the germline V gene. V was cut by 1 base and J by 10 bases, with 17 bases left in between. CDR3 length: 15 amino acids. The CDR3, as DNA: TGTGCCAGCAGCCAATTCCTGACCGCATATAGTCCCCAGCATTTT. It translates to CASSQFLTAYSPQHF.

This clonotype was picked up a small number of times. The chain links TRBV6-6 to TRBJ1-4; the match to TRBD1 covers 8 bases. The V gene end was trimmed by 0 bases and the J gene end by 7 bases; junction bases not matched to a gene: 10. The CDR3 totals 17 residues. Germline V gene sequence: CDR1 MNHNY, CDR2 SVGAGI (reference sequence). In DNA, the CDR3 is TGTGCCAGCAGTTACTCGGACAGGGAGCCACGGAGTGAAAAACTGTTTTTT. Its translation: CASSYSDREPRSEKLFF.